These T cell receptor beta chains were read from a single sample in a study of radiotherapy plus CTLA-4 blockade in lung cancer. Clones were sequenced by immunoSEQ multiplex PCR, and TCRdb holds only the in-frame ones, with some missing. The sample gives fewer than 65,000 clones, 84% of which show up once; 4.8% is in the top ten. The sequenced sample was peripheral blood, obtained from a patient treated with radiotherapy plus ipilimumab. The receptors originated from a human donor with non-small cell lung cancer whose response to radiotherapy plus ipilimumab could not be evaluated. Both conserved end residues are part of each CDR3. The order of the fields is clone size, J gene, V gene, D gene, CDR3 DNA, CDR3 protein. D genes are given only for firm matches. For some rows the clone size is stated as once, few or many, or as a class when expanded; others skip it.

clone_size: -; j_call: TRBJ1-3; v_call: TRBV7-2; d_call: -; cdr3_nt: TGTGCCAGCAGCTTTAATCAGGGAAACACCATATATTTT; cdr3_aa: CASSFNQGNTIYF
clone_size: -; j_call: TRBJ2-1; v_call: TRBV4-3; d_call: -; cdr3_nt: TGCGCCAGCAGCCAAGGTGCGCGCTCCTACAATGAGCAGTTCTTC; cdr3_aa: CASSQGARSYNEQFF
clone_size: -; j_call: TRBJ2-3; v_call: TRBV7-3; d_call: -; cdr3_nt: TGTGCCAGCAGTTTACTCGGCACAGATACGCAGTATTTT; cdr3_aa: CASSLLGTDTQYF
clone_size: once; j_call: TRBJ1-6; v_call: TRBV6-6; d_call: -; cdr3_nt: TGTGCCAGCAGTTATGGGCAGAAGAATTCACCCCTCCACTTT; cdr3_aa: CASSYGQKNSPLHF
clone_size: -; j_call: TRBJ2-1; v_call: TRBV7-2; d_call: -; cdr3_nt: TGTGCCAGCAGCTTAAAACTCGAGGAGCAGTTCTTC; cdr3_aa: CASSLKLEEQFF
clone_size: -; j_call: TRBJ1-3; v_call: TRBV7-8; d_call: -; cdr3_nt: TGTGCCAGCAGCTTAGTCCGGGGTGGAAACACCATATATTTT; cdr3_aa: CASSLVRGGNTIYF
clone_size: -; j_call: TRBJ1-2; v_call: TRBV28; d_call: -; cdr3_nt: TGTGCCAGCAGCCCTGGGACAACTACGCTCTATGGCTACACCTTC; cdr3_aa: CASSPGTTTLYGYTF
clone_size: -; j_call: TRBJ2-2; v_call: TRBV7-2; d_call: TRBD1; cdr3_nt: TGTGCCAGCAGCCCAAGCGCTCGACAGGGGGTGAACGGGGAGCTGTTTTTT; cdr3_aa: CASSPSARQGVNGELFF
clone_size: -; j_call: TRBJ2-7; v_call: TRBV2; d_call: -; cdr3_nt: TGTGCCAGCAGTGAGGTTAGTCGGGACGAGCAGTACTTC; cdr3_aa: CASSEVSRDEQYF
clone_size: few; j_call: TRBJ1-2; v_call: TRBV5-8; d_call: -; cdr3_nt: TGTGCCAGCAGGTTCAGGGCTGGCTATGGCTACACCTTC; cdr3_aa: CASRFRAGYGYTF
clone_size: -; j_call: TRBJ1-4; v_call: TRBV5-1; d_call: -; cdr3_nt: TGCGCCAGCAGCTTGGCTGGGGCGGGGGCTAATGAAAAACTGTTTTTT; cdr3_aa: CASSLAGAGANEKLFF
clone_size: -; j_call: TRBJ1-1; v_call: TRBV7-8; d_call: -; cdr3_nt: TGTGCCAGCAGCTTATTAGCCGCGCAGCGGGGTTTAAAAACTGAAGCTTTCTTT; cdr3_aa: CASSLLAAQRGLKTEAFF
clone_size: -; j_call: TRBJ2-7; v_call: TRBV4-3; d_call: -; cdr3_nt: TGCGCCAGCAGCCAAGGGAGCGGGCCCTCCTACGAGCAGTACTTC; cdr3_aa: CASSQGSGPSYEQYF
clone_size: -; j_call: TRBJ1-1; v_call: TRBV7-9; d_call: -; cdr3_nt: TGTGCCAGCAGCGTGGGGGCTAGTTGGACTGAAGCTTTCTTT; cdr3_aa: CASSVGASWTEAFF
clone_size: few; j_call: TRBJ1-5; v_call: TRBV19; d_call: -; cdr3_nt: TGTGCCAGTAATCGCCAGGATGGTAATCAGCCCCAGCATTTT; cdr3_aa: CASNRQDGNQPQHF
clone_size: -; j_call: TRBJ1-5; v_call: TRBV12-2; d_call: -; cdr3_nt: TGTGCAAGTCGCTTAAGGGACCAACGGGACAGGGTGTTGCTAGGGTTCAATCAGCCCCAGCATTTT; cdr3_aa: CASRLRDQRDRVLLGFNQPQHF
clone_size: -; j_call: TRBJ1-1; v_call: TRBV28; d_call: -; cdr3_nt: TGTGCCAGCAGTTCTTTAATGGAGGGATCGAACACTGAAGCTTTCTTT; cdr3_aa: CASSSLMEGSNTEAFF
clone_size: -; j_call: TRBJ2-5; v_call: TRBV18; d_call: -; cdr3_nt: TGTGCCAGCTCACCACCGAGAGCCAGGGAAGAGACCCAGTACTTC; cdr3_aa: CASSPPRAREETQYF
clone_size: -; j_call: TRBJ2-5; v_call: TRBV20-1; d_call: TRBD1; cdr3_nt: TGCAGCGGACAGGTCCAAGAGACCCAGTACTTC; cdr3_aa: CSGQVQETQYF
clone_size: few; j_call: TRBJ1-4; v_call: TRBV5-1; d_call: -; cdr3_nt: TGCGCCAGCAGCTTCGGGGGAACTAATGAAAAACTGTTTTTT; cdr3_aa: CASSFGGTNEKLFF
clone_size: -; j_call: TRBJ2-3; v_call: TRBV7-2; d_call: TRBD2; cdr3_nt: TGTGCCAGCAGACTTACCTCCACTAGCGGGAGAGAAGATACGCAGTATTTT; cdr3_aa: CASRLTSTSGREDTQYF
clone_size: -; j_call: TRBJ2-7; v_call: TRBV6-1; d_call: -; cdr3_nt: TGTGCCAGCAGAGAGGGACAATCGTCCGAGCAGTACTTC; cdr3_aa: CASREGQSSEQYF
clone_size: -; j_call: TRBJ2-1; v_call: TRBV14; d_call: TRBD1; cdr3_nt: TGTGCCAGCAGCCAAGATTCAAGATGGGGGGACAGGGGTTACAATGAGCAGTTCTTC; cdr3_aa: CASSQDSRWGDRGYNEQFF
clone_size: -; j_call: TRBJ2-5; v_call: TRBV5-6; d_call: TRBD1; cdr3_nt: TGTGCCAGCAGCCCCGAGCGGACAGGGTACTTAGAGACCCAGTACTTC; cdr3_aa: CASSPERTGYLETQYF
clone_size: -; j_call: TRBJ1-1; v_call: TRBV18; d_call: -; cdr3_nt: TGTGCCAGCTCAACGGGACTACCCCTTGAAGCTTTCTTT; cdr3_aa: CASSTGLPLEAFF
clone_size: -; j_call: TRBJ2-5; v_call: TRBV30; d_call: -; cdr3_nt: TGTGCCTGGAGTCTGGGCCAGGGCCTAGAGACCCAGTACTTC; cdr3_aa: CAWSLGQGLETQYF
clone_size: -; j_call: TRBJ1-5; v_call: TRBV2; d_call: -; cdr3_nt: TGTGCCAGCAGACGTTGGGGGGTACAGCCCCAGCATTTT; cdr3_aa: CASRRWGVQPQHF
clone_size: -; j_call: TRBJ1-5; v_call: TRBV27; d_call: TRBD1; cdr3_nt: TGTGCCAGCAGCCCGGGACAGGGGTTTTTCAACCAGCCCCAGCATTTT; cdr3_aa: CASSPGQGFFNQPQHF
clone_size: -; j_call: TRBJ2-2; v_call: TRBV7-3; d_call: TRBD2; cdr3_nt: TGTGCCAGCAGCTTATTCGCAAGCGGGAGTAGCACCGGGGAGCTGTTTTTT; cdr3_aa: CASSLFASGSSTGELFF
clone_size: -; j_call: TRBJ2-7; v_call: TRBV4-1; d_call: TRBD2; cdr3_nt: TGCGCCAGCAGCTCACGGACGGCGGGAGGCCTCTCCTACGAGCAGTACTTC; cdr3_aa: CASSSRTAGGLSYEQYF
clone_size: -; j_call: TRBJ1-2; v_call: TRBV7-2; d_call: -; cdr3_nt: TGTGCCAGCAGCCCCACCGGGGGGGCGTATGGCTACACCTTC; cdr3_aa: CASSPTGGAYGYTF
clone_size: once; j_call: TRBJ1-2; v_call: TRBV6-6; d_call: -; cdr3_nt: TGTGCCAGCAGTTACGCCAGGGCAGATAACTATGGCTACACCTTC; cdr3_aa: CASSYARADNYGYTF
clone_size: -; j_call: TRBJ1-2; v_call: TRBV4-2; d_call: -; cdr3_nt: TGTGCCAGCAGCCAAGATTGGGCTGAATCCTATGGCTACACCTTC; cdr3_aa: CASSQDWAESYGYTF
clone_size: few; j_call: TRBJ2-2; v_call: TRBV28; d_call: TRBD2; cdr3_nt: TGTGCCAGCAGTTTATTGGGAGGGAGCGACACCGGGGAGCTGTTTTTT; cdr3_aa: CASSLLGGSDTGELFF
clone_size: -; j_call: TRBJ1-2; v_call: TRBV28; d_call: -; cdr3_nt: TGTGCCAGCAGTTTAAGTAGGGGGTATGGCTACACCTTC; cdr3_aa: CASSLSRGYGYTF
clone_size: -; j_call: TRBJ1-4; v_call: TRBV10-3; d_call: -; cdr3_nt: TGTGCCATCAGCAGGGATACTAATGAAAAACTGTTTTTT; cdr3_aa: CAISRDTNEKLFF
clone_size: -; j_call: TRBJ1-2; v_call: TRBV2; d_call: -; cdr3_nt: TGTGCCAGCAGTCCCGCGTCGGCAGGCAACTATGGCTACACCTTC; cdr3_aa: CASSPASAGNYGYTF
clone_size: -; j_call: TRBJ1-4; v_call: TRBV7-2; d_call: -; cdr3_nt: TGTGCCAGCAGCTTAGGTGGCCAGAATAATGAAAAACTGTTTTTT; cdr3_aa: CASSLGGQNNEKLFF
clone_size: -; j_call: TRBJ2-1; v_call: TRBV11-3; d_call: -; cdr3_nt: TGTGCCAGCAGCCGACAAGGGGCGCTCGGTGACAATGAGCAGTTCTTC; cdr3_aa: CASSRQGALGDNEQFF
clone_size: once; j_call: TRBJ2-2; v_call: TRBV4-3; d_call: -; cdr3_nt: TGCGCCAGCAGCCAAGATCGAGGCGGAGCGAACACCGGGGAGCTGTTTTTT; cdr3_aa: CASSQDRGGANTGELFF
clone_size: -; j_call: TRBJ1-5; v_call: TRBV4-1; d_call: -; cdr3_nt: TGCGCCAGCAGCCAAGATCAACTCTGGCGGGGTAATCAGCCCCAGCATTTT; cdr3_aa: CASSQDQLWRGNQPQHF
clone_size: -; j_call: TRBJ1-2; v_call: TRBV7-6; d_call: -; cdr3_nt: TGTGCCAGCAGCTTAGGAGCCACAGGTAGTGGCTACACCTTC; cdr3_aa: CASSLGATGSGYTF
clone_size: -; j_call: TRBJ1-1; v_call: TRBV9; d_call: -; cdr3_nt: TGTGCCAGCAGCCCAGGTGGGCTTGAAGCTTTCTTT; cdr3_aa: CASSPGGLEAFF
clone_size: -; j_call: TRBJ2-1; v_call: TRBV6-6; d_call: TRBD1; cdr3_nt: TGTGCCAGCAGAAACGCCGGGACAGGGGGTATCGATGAGCAGTTCTTC; cdr3_aa: CASRNAGTGGIDEQFF
clone_size: few; j_call: TRBJ1-6; v_call: TRBV30; d_call: TRBD1; cdr3_nt: TGTGCCTGGAATACAGGGGGCGGCAATTCACCCCTCCACTTT; cdr3_aa: CAWNTGGGNSPLHF